The 32 T cell receptor beta chains given below trace back to one sample, sequenced in a study of identifying expanded T cells in peripheral blood. TCRdb keeps only in-frame clones here, not all; method: immunoSEQ multiplex PCR. The sample shows 50,000 to 60,000 clones, approximately 80% of them seen only once. The sample consisted of blood. All receptors derive from a person aged 18-70 years in good health.

This clone was seen once. The chain links TRBV30 to TRBJ1-3, with D hard to call. The CDR3 loop spans 14 amino acids. Trimming shortened V by 0 bases and J by 1 base, and 7 bases separated the two germline ends. CDR1 is GTSNPN, CDR2 SVGIG, per germline (reference sequence). The CDR3 here is CAWSVRDSGNTIYF. CDR3 nucleotides: TGTGCCTGGAGTGTAAGGGATTCTGGAAACACCATATATTTT.

The rearrangement joins TRBV14 to TRBJ1-1, with a tentative D call TRBD1 (6 bases). Trimming left V 4 bases short and J 5 bases short, with 11 bases between. The CDR3 is 13 residues long. CDR1 SGHDN and CDR2 FVKESK come from the germline V gene. CDR3 in DNA: TGTGCCAGCAGCCGAGGCAGGGGTACTGAAGCTTTCTTT. The encoded protein is CASSRGRGTEAFF.

Comments on this clone: At one end the junction does not follow the germline gene, possibly because of a read error. V and J are TRBV12-5 and TRBJ2-1; 11 nucleotides agree with TRBD2. The CDR3 covers 21 residues. CDR1 LGHNT and CDR2 FRNRAP come from the germline V gene. The CDR3 reads CASGPYAEETGETSSGRAALF. CDR3 DNA: TGTGCTAGTGGCCCCTATGCGGAAGAGACAGGAGAGACTAGTAGCGGGAGGGCCGCGCTCTTC.

The chain has TRBV5-4 and TRBJ1-3; perhaps TRBD1 as D (5 bases). Germline V lookup: CDR1 SGHNT, CDR2 YYREEE (reference sequence). V was shortened by 4 bases and J by 8 bases, with 19 bases between the two germline ends. This CDR3 has 15 residues. The CDR3 is CASSIRDPTRDTIYF. The CDR3 DNA reads TGTGCCAGCAGCATCCGGGACCCTACGAGGGACACCATATATTTT.

The V call is TRBV7-9, the J call TRBJ2-1; a possible D gene is TRBD2 (6 bases). The germline gives CDR1 SEHNR, CDR2 FQNEAQ (reference sequence). The V gene lost 0 bases and the J gene lost 8 bases, with 14 bases spanning the gap. The CDR3 has 15 residues. CDR3 sequence reads: CASSLAHGGNYEQFF. The DNA of the CDR3 is TGTGCCAGCAGCTTAGCGCACGGAGGGAACTATGAGCAGTTCTTC.

The V gene is TRBV29-1, the J gene TRBJ2-3, with D uncertain. There are 13 residues in the CDR3. Trimming shortened V by 3 bases and J by 0 bases, and 7 bases separated the two germline ends. CDR1 and CDR2 (germline): SQVTM, ANQGSEA. CDR3 sequence: CSVDDGSTDTQYF. For the CDR3, the DNA is TGCAGCGTTGATGACGGAAGCACAGATACGCAGTATTTT.

This clone was seen repeatedly, ten times or more. V is TRBV29-1 and J is TRBJ1-2; D gene ambiguous. The CDR3 is 15 residues long. Germline CDR1 is SQVTM and CDR2 is ANQGSEA. V was pared by 0 bases and J by 0 bases, with 11 bases between. The CDR3, as DNA: TGCAGCGTTGAAGATTTATCCGGGACTAACTATGGCTACACCTTC. Translated: CSVEDLSGTNYGYTF.

The CDR3 here is CASSPGGAREQYF. DNA of the CDR3: TGTGCCAGCTCACCAGGCGGGGCACGGGAGCAGTACTTC. The genes are TRBV18 and TRBJ2-7; possibly TRBD2 for D (6 bases). The length of the CDR3 is 13 residues. The V end lost 2 bases, the J end lost 7 bases, and 12 bases lay between the germline ends. Germline lookup yields CDR1 KGHSH and CDR2 LQKENI.

This clone was detected ten times or more. The chain has TRBV2 and TRBJ1-2; the match to TRBD1 covers 12 bases. Unmatched junction bases numbered 12, after V lost 3 bases and J lost 13 bases. This CDR3 comprises 15 residues. CDR1 is SNHLY, CDR2 FYNNEI, per germline. CDR3: CASSESEGQGAVGTF. CDR3 in DNA: TGTGCCAGCAGTGAGTCTGAGGGACAGGGGGCAGTCGGCACCTTC.

The chain combines TRBV5-4 with TRBJ1-1; 8 bases agree with TRBD1. CDR3 length: 16 residues. The V segment lost 4 bases and the J segment 5 bases; nucleotides outside the gene matches: 13. From germline, CDR1 is SGHNT and CDR2 YYREEE (reference sequence). The CDR3 region is CASSGATGAQWTEAFF. The CDR3 DNA is TGTGCCAGCAGCGGGGCGACAGGGGCCCAGTGGACTGAAGCTTTCTTT.

V is TRBV19 and J is TRBJ1-4, with D tentatively TRBD1 (5 bases). CDR1 is LNHDA, CDR2 SQIVND, per germline (reference sequence). The CDR3 contains 16 residues. The V gene lost 5 bases and the J gene lost 6 bases, with 19 bases spanning the gap. The CDR3 sequence: CASSPQDTSKYEKLFF. CDR3 nucleotides: TGTGCCAGTAGTCCCCAGGACACCTCCAAGTATGAAAAACTGTTTTTT.

The chain joins TRBV5-4 to TRBJ2-1; D is possibly TRBD1 (5 bases). V was trimmed by 1 base and J by 0 bases, leaving 14 bases between them. Per germline, CDR1 SGHNT and CDR2 YYREEE (reference sequence). This CDR3 region has 17 residues. CDR3: CASSLRGVGSSYNEQFF. In DNA form, the CDR3 reads TGTGCCAGCAGCTTGAGGGGCGTTGGAAGCTCCTACAATGAGCAGTTCTTC.

This chain connects TRBV19 to TRBJ2-3; the match to TRBD2 covers 10 bases. V lost 4 bases and J lost 6; bases outside the gene matches: 4. The germline V gene encodes CDR1 LNHDA and CDR2 SQIVND (reference sequence). The CDR3 consists of 14 residues. CDR3 loop: CASSTASGSDTQYF. The CDR3 bases are TGTGCCAGTAGTACGGCTAGCGGGAGTGATACGCAGTATTTT.

CDR3 region: CASSLGSGGGGHEQYF. In DNA, the CDR3 is TGTGCCAGCAGTTTGGGGAGTGGCGGGGGAGGCCACGAGCAGTACTTC. The V gene is TRBV7-6, the J gene TRBJ2-7; 7 bases map to TRBD2. J gave up 5 bases and V 6 bases, and 16 bases lay outside the gene matches. The CDR3 runs to 16 residues. Per germline, CDR1 SGHVS and CDR2 FNYEAQ.

The chain carries TRBV12-5 and TRBJ2-7; weak D call: TRBD2 (5 bases). The CDR3 runs 14 residues. V was shortened by 6 bases and J by 6 bases, with 18 bases between the two germline ends. CDR1 is LGHNT, CDR2 FRNRAP, per germline. The CDR3 DNA is TGTGCTAGTGGCCAGAGGACTGGGCCTTTCGAGCAGTACTTC. This gives the protein CASGQRTGPFEQYF.

A few counts support this clone. The chain links TRBV28 to TRBJ1-4; possibly TRBD1 for D (5 bases). Germline CDR1 and CDR2: MDHEN and SYDVKM. This CDR3 is built from 14 residues. The V and J ends lost 5 bases and 7 bases respectively, with 14 bases between them. The CDR3 protein is CASSRQGSGEKLFF. The CDR3 DNA follows: TGTGCCAGCAGTCGTCAGGGTTCGGGTGAAAAACTGTTTTTT.

The V call is TRBV2, the J call TRBJ1-5; D is unresolved. V shed 6 bases and J shed 0 bases, with 6 bases lying between them. This CDR3 comprises 13 residues. CDR1 SNHLY and CDR2 FYNNEI come from the germline V gene. The CDR3: CASSEYSNQPQHF. CDR3 nucleotides: TGTGCCAGCAGCGAGTATAGCAATCAGCCCCAGCATTTT.

The V call is TRBV13, the J call TRBJ2-7, with D possibly matching TRBD1 (5 bases). Germline V CDR1 and CDR2: PRHDT, FYEKMQ (reference sequence). The CDR3 totals 14 residues. V was shortened by 1 base and J by 1 base, with 8 bases between the two germline ends. The CDR3 region is CASSLVTDSYEQYF. The CDR3 DNA sequence: TGTGCCAGCAGCTTAGTGACAGATTCCTACGAGCAGTACTTC.

This clone occurred once. The chain recombines TRBV18 with TRBJ2-5; D might be TRBD2 (5 bases). This CDR3 spans 13 amino acids. Germline CDR1 reads KGHSH; CDR2 reads LQKENI. Trimming cost V 3 bases and J 1 base, with 6 bases left between them. CDR3: CASSPGIQETQYF. The CDR3 region has the DNA TGTGCCAGCTCACCCGGGATCCAAGAGACCCAGTACTTC.

This sequence joins TRBV11-3 and TRBJ2-7, with a tentative D call TRBD1 (6 bases). The CDR3 loop spans 14 amino acids. Germline V gene sequence: CDR1 SGHNT, CDR2 YENEEA. Trimming shortened V by 0 bases and J by 5 bases, and 11 bases separated the two germline ends. The CDR3 protein is CASSLDSNRDEQYF. Written as DNA, the CDR3 is TGTGCCAGCAGCTTAGATAGTAACAGGGACGAGCAGTACTTC.

In this sample, this clone turned up once. This sequence joins TRBV29-1 and TRBJ1-2, with D maybe TRBD1 (6 bases). Germline V gene sequence: CDR1 SQVTM, CDR2 ANQGSEA. Trimming took off 4 bases at V and 8 bases at J, with 17 bases between the two ends. This CDR3 has 13 residues. CDR3 coding DNA: TGCAGCGTTGTTCGTACAGGGATAGAGGGCTACACCTTC. As protein: CSVVRTGIEGYTF.

V is TRBV5-1 and J is TRBJ2-3; unclear D gene. Per the germline V gene, CDR1 is SGHRS and CDR2 is YFSETQ. The length of the CDR3 is 14 residues. V was trimmed by 1 base and J by 7 bases, leaving 13 bases between them. CDR3 sequence reads: CASSLWGTSNTQYF. The DNA for the CDR3 is TGCGCCAGCAGCTTGTGGGGTACATCGAATACGCAGTATTTT. The full variable domain, with the rest looked up from reference TRBV5-1 and TRBJ2-3, is KAGVTQTPRYLIKTRGQQVTLSCSPISGHRSVSWYQQTPGQGLQFLFEYFSETQRNKGNFPGRFSGRQFSNSRSEMNVSTLELGDSALYLCASSLWGTSNTQYFGPGTRLTVL.

V is TRBV25-1 and J is TRBJ1-3; D gene uncertain. Trimming cost V 4 bases and J 6 bases, with 19 bases left between them. The CDR3 sequence is 16 residues long. CDR1 is MGHDK and CDR2 is SYGVNS in the germline V gene. The DNA of the CDR3 is TGTGCCAGCAGTGCGCTCAGTAGATATGTCGAAAACACCATATATTTT. Its translation: CASSALSRYVENTIYF. The full variable domain, in which reference TRBV25-1 and TRBJ1-3 provide the parts outside the CDR3, is EADIYQTPRYLVIGTGKKITLECSQTMGHDKMYWYQQDPGMELHLIHYSYGVNSTEKGDLSSESTVSRIRTEHFPLTLESARPSHTSQYLCASSALSRYVENTIYFGEGSWLTVV.

The chain combines TRBV27 with TRBJ2-7; 7 bases fit TRBD2. Losses at the gene ends were 3 bases for V and 5 bases for J; bases not matched to a gene: 7. From germline, CDR1 is MNHEY and CDR2 SMNVEV (reference sequence). The CDR3 spans 14 residues. The CDR3 here is CASSFREGPHEQYF. CDR3 coding DNA: TGTGCCAGCAGTTTTAGGGAGGGCCCCCACGAGCAGTACTTC.

This rearrangement joins TRBV7-2 to TRBJ2-2, with 9 bases that match TRBD2. This CDR3 spans 16 amino acids. Germline V lookup: CDR1 SGHTA, CDR2 FQGNSA. The V segment lost 0 bases and the J segment 7 bases; nucleotides outside the gene matches: 6. As DNA, the CDR3 is TGTGCCAGCAGCTTAGCCGGCGGGAGGGATGGCGGGGAGCTGTTTTTT. This gives the protein CASSLAGGRDGGELFF.

This chain uses TRBV7-2 with TRBJ2-2; perhaps TRBD1 as D (5 bases). V dropped 5 bases and J dropped 8 bases, with 15 bases sitting between them. Germline V lookup: CDR1 SGHTA, CDR2 FQGNSA. The CDR3 spans 14 residues. The CDR3 DNA reads as TGTGCCAGCAGCCCTTGGACATCGAATGGGGAGCTGTTTTTT. Translated, it gives CASSPWTSNGELFF.

The genes are TRBV9 and TRBJ1-1; D may be TRBD1 (6 bases). The germline gives CDR1 SGDLS, CDR2 YYNGEE. Trimming shortened V by 4 bases and J by 1 base, and 14 bases separated the two germline ends. The CDR3 loop spans 15 amino acids. CDR3 bases: TGTGCCAGCAGCCCGGGGACACTTGGGAACACTGAAGCTTTCTTT. Its protein product is CASSPGTLGNTEAFF.

This sequence joins TRBV30 and TRBJ1-4; 9 nucleotides line up with TRBD1. In germline, CDR1 is GTSNPN, CDR2 SVGIG (reference sequence). Trimming removed 3 bases from V and 11 bases from J; junction bases left unmatched: 13. The CDR3 is made up of 15 amino acids. CDR3 protein: CAWSPSRTGVTKLFF. The DNA of the CDR3 is TGTGCCTGGAGCCCGTCTCGGACAGGGGTAACCAAACTGTTTTTT.

The table lists this clone with a count of one. The V call is TRBV5-1, the J call TRBJ2-6; 9 bases are a match to TRBD1. CDR1 SGHRS and CDR2 YFSETQ come from the germline V gene. This CDR3 spans 17 amino acids. With 0 bases clipped from V and 2 bases from J, the junction kept 3 bases outside the gene matches. Written as DNA, the CDR3 is TGCGCCAGCAGCTTGGGACAGGGGGAGGCTGGGGCCAACGTCCTGACTTTC. This sequence encodes CASSLGQGEAGANVLTF.

The CDR3 DNA follows: TGTGCCTGGATCGGCAGGGGAGAGTATGGCTACACCTTC. It yields the protein CAWIGRGEYGYTF. The chain recombines TRBV30 with TRBJ1-2, with a weak D call TRBD1 (6 bases). V shed 4 bases and J shed 5 bases, with 14 bases lying between them. Germline CDR1 reads GTSNPN; CDR2 reads SVGIG (reference sequence). The CDR3 length is 13 residues.

The chain is built from TRBV7-3 and TRBJ2-2; weak D call: TRBD1 (6 bases). The germline V gene has CDR1 SGHTA and CDR2 FQGTGA. Trimming took 2 bases from V and 2 from J, leaving 15 bases between them. This CDR3 is built from 17 residues. The CDR3 bases are TGTGCCAGCAGCTTAGGCGGCAGGGGATCTAACACCGGGGAGCTGTTTTTT. Translating gives CASSLGGRGSNTGELFF.

This clone has a handful of counts. V usage is TRBV5-8 and J usage is TRBJ2-7; 14 nucleotides line up with TRBD2. The length of the CDR3 is 18 residues. The V gene's germline CDR1 is SGHTS and CDR2 YDEGEE. Trimming cost V 5 bases and J 1 base; bases outside gene matches: 11. CDR3 protein: CASSSARLAGGGSYEQYF. The CDR3 bases are TGTGCCAGCAGTTCAGCCCGACTAGCGGGAGGGGGTTCCTACGAGCAGTACTTC.